This T cell receptor (beta chain) was profiled in a study of control samples from healthy donors and cancer patients. The germline V gene encodes CDR1 SGHTA and CDR2 FQGNSA. This CDR3 is 14 amino acids long. The germline V and J ends were trimmed by 4 bases and 1 base, with 11 bases remaining between them. Sequencing used immunoSEQ multiplex PCR; TCRdb keeps in-frame clones, though not all of them. The data show about 18,000 clones, with around 84% seen just once and roughly 29% held by the top ten. The specimen was PBMCs. The TCR originated in a woman aged 70-85 years with lung cancer. The rearrangement joins TRBV7-2 to TRBJ2-7; D is ambiguous. The CDR3: CASSSSFQSYEQYF. Written as DNA, the CDR3 is TGTGCCAGCAGCTCGTCCTTCCAATCCTACGAGCAGTACTTC.